The source of this T cell receptor beta chain is a study of blood T cell repertoires in COVID-19. Study context: Samples of COVID-19 (acute and convalescent) were obtained from the United States, Italy and Spain. The cDNA or gDNA used as material had been derived from T cells, B-cell-depleted T cells, or PBMCs.

The CDR3 spans 16 residues. Clones were sequenced by immunoSEQ multiplex PCR, and TCRdb holds only the in-frame ones, with some missing. The data hold around 270,000 clones, with 75% to 90% observed a single time. This clone was recorded once. This chain uses TRBV21-1 with TRBJ2-1; the DNA was not compared with TRBD2, the D call given in the table. TRBV21-1 is designated a pseudogene. The sequenced sample was peripheral blood. The receptor was isolated from a man aged 35 to 55 with acute or convalescent COVID-19. The CDR3 DNA reads as TGTGCCAGCAGCAAAGAAACGGGGGGACCCTACAATGAGCAGTTCTTC. It is translated as CASSKETGGPYNEQFF.